Reported below is one T cell receptor (beta chain). Its antigen is still unknown. This record belongs to a study of cytomegalovirus exposure and HLA in healthy donors. Study results and limitations: The study listed 164 cytomegalovirus-associated TCR beta chains.

CDR3 length: 15 amino acids. CDR1 MNHEY and CDR2 SMNVEV come from the germline V gene (reference sequence). Trimming left V 4 bases short and J 2 bases short, with 12 bases between. Libraries were prepared by immunoSEQ multiplex PCR; TCRdb keeps only in-frame clonotypes and omits some of them. The repertoire consists of approximately 230,000 clones, with roughly nine tenths occurring once and the leading ten covering more than 10%. This sequence joins TRBV27 and TRBJ1-5; TRBD1 might be the D (5 bases). The sample taken for sequencing was PBMCs. The sequence derives from a man aged 18 to 29 in good health and CMV-seropositive. As DNA, the CDR3 is TGTGCCAGCAGTTCGGGACCGGGGGGCAATCAGCCCCAGCATTTT. Residues: CASSSGPGGNQPQHF.